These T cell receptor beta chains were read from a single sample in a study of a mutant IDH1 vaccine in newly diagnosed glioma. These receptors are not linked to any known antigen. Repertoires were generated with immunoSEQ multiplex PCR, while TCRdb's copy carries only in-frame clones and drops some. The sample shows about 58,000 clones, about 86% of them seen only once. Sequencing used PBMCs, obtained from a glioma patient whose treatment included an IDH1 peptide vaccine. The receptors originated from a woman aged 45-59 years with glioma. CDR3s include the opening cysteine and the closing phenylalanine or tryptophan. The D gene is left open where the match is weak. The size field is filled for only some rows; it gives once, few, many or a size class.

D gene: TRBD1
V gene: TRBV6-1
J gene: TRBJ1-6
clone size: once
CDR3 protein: CASRDRGLGNSPLHF
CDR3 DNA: TGTGCCAGCCGGGACAGGGGGCTTGGTAATTCACCCCTCCACTTT

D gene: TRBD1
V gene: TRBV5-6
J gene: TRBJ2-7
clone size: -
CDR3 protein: CASSLVGQGTYEQYF
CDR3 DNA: TGTGCCAGCAGCCTTGTCGGACAGGGGACCTACGAGCAGTACTTC

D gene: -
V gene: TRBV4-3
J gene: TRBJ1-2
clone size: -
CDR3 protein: CASSQGVAGTYGYTF
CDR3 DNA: TGCGCCAGCAGCCAGGGGGTGGCAGGGACCTATGGCTACACCTTC

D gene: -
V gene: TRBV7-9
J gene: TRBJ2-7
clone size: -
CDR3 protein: CASNGDHSYEQYF
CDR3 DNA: TGTGCCAGTAATGGGGACCACTCCTACGAGCAGTACTTC

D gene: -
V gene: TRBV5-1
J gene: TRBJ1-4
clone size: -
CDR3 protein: CASSFEGGNEKLFF
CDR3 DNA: TGCGCCAGCAGCTTCGAAGGGGGTAATGAAAAACTGTTTTTT

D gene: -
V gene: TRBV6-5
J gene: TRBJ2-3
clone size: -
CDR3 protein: CASSYYRGSTDTQYF
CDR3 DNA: TGTGCCAGCAGTTACTACCGCGGGAGCACAGATACGCAGTATTTT

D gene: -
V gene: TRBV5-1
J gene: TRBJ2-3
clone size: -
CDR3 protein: CASSLQTGPVDTQYF
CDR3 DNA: TGCGCCAGCAGCCTCCAAACAGGGCCGGTGGATACGCAGTATTTT

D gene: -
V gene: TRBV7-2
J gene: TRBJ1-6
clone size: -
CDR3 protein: CASSFRDIHNSPLHF
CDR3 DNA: TGTGCCAGCAGCTTCCGGGACATCCATAATTCACCCCTCCACTTT

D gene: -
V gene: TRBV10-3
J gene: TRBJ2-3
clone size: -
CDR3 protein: CAISEENRQTDTQYF
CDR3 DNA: TGTGCCATCAGTGAGGAAAATAGACAGACAGATACGCAGTATTTT

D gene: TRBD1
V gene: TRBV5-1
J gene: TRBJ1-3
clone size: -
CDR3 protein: CASSRDRAAGNTIYF
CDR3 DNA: TGCGCCAGCAGCCGAGACAGGGCTGCTGGAAACACCATATATTTT

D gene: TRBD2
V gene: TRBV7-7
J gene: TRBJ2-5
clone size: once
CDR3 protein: CASSFGGEETQYF
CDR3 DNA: TGTGCCAGCAGCTTCGGGGGGGAAGAGACCCAGTACTTC

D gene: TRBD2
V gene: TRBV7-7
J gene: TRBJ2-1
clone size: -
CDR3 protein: CASSPGLAGGRDEQFF
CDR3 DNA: TGTGCCAGCAGCCCAGGACTAGCGGGGGGGAGGGATGAGCAGTTCTTC

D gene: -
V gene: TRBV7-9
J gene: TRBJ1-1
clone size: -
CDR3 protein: CASSLESINTEAFF
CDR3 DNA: TGTGCCAGCAGCTTAGAATCCATCAACACTGAAGCTTTCTTT

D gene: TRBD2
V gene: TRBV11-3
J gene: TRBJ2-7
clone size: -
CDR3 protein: CASSTSGDEQYF
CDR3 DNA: TGTGCCAGCAGCACTAGCGGGGACGAGCAGTACTTC

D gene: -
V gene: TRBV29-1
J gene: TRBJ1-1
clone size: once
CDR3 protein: CSALRLLVAEAFF
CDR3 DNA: TGCAGCGCCCTACGCCTATTAGTCGCTGAAGCTTTCTTT

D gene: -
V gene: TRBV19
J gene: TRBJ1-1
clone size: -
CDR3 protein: CASSAWRGKVAEAFF
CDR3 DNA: TGTGCCAGTAGTGCATGGAGGGGGAAGGTGGCTGAAGCTTTCTTT

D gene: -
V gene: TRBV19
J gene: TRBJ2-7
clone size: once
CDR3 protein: CASSIADTSYEQYF
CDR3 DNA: TGTGCCAGTAGTATAGCGGACACCTCCTACGAGCAGTACTTC

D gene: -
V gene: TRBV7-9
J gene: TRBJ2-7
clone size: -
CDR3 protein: CASSSDWGYEQYF
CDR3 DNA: TGTGCCAGCAGCTCTGACTGGGGGTACGAGCAGTACTTC

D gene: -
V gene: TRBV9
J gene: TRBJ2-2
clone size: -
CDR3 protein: CASSGRESGELFF
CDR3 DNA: TGTGCCAGCAGCGGCAGGGAGTCCGGGGAGCTGTTTTTT

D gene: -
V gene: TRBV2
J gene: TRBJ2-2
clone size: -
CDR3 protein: CANRGRGRGDTGELFF
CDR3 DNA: TGTGCCAACCGAGGTAGGGGGCGCGGGGATACCGGGGAGCTGTTTTTT

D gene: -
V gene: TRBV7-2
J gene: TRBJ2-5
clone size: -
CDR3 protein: CASSSGGPLRTQYF
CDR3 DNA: TGTGCCAGCAGCTCCGGGGGGCCCCTAAGGACCCAGTACTTC

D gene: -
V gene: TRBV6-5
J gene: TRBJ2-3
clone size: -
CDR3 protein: CASRGGLTDTQYF
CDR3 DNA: TGTGCCAGCAGGGGCGGGCTCACAGATACGCAGTATTTT

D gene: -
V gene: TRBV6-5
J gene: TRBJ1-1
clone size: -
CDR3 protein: CASSTDKNTEAFF
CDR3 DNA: TGTGCCAGCAGTACGGACAAGAACACTGAAGCTTTCTTT